Listed below are T cell receptor beta chains from one sample, sequenced in a study of neurological immune-mediated disorders. Via MiXCR, TCRdb re-called the 5' RACE reads, giving one row per CDR3 protein. This table has some 15,000 distinct CDR3 sequences, approximately 7.7% appearing once. The sample was CD8+ T cells from blood. The source is a woman aged 40 to 50 in good health. The CDR3 runs from the conserved cysteine through the conserved F or W. A D gene is named only where the DNA matches it firmly. Size is stated for part of the rows, as once, few or many counts, or as a class when the clone is expanded.

TRBD1 | medium-sized | TRBJ1-2 | TRBV5-1 | TGCGCCAGCAGCCTACAGGGGGCGGAACGGGGCTACACCTTC | CASSLQGAERGYTF
TRBD2 | many | TRBJ2-3 | TRBV4-1 | TGCGCCAGCAGCCAAGAAAGGGGGACTAGCGGGGCAGATACGCAGTATTTT | CASSQERGTSGADTQYF
. | many | TRBJ2-4 | TRBV5-6 | TGTGCCAGCAGAAATGGCGGCTCCATCAACATTCAGTACTTC | CASRNGGSINIQYF
TRBD1 | many | TRBJ2-5 | TRBV5-1 | TGCGCCAGCAGCTTGGGGTACAGGGGGGAACAAGAGACCCAGTACTTC | CASSLGYRGEQETQYF
. | many | TRBJ2-1 | TRBV7-6 | TGTGCCAGCAGCCTGGGGATAACACTCTACAATGAGCAGTTCTTC | CASSLGITLYNEQFF
. | many | TRBJ1-3 | TRBV7-8 | TGTGCCAGCAGCTTAGTAGGAGGAGGAGGGGGAAACACCATATATTTT | CASSLVGGGGGNTIYF
. | many | TRBJ2-3 | TRBV3-1 | TGTGCCAGCAGCCAAGTTTGGCTAGCAGATACGCAGTATTTT | CASSQVWLADTQYF
TRBD1 | medium-sized | TRBJ1-2 | TRBV13 | TGTGCCAGCAGCCTCGACAGGGACGTCAATGGCTACACCTTC | CASSLDRDVNGYTF
TRBD1 | many | TRBJ2-7 | TRBV27 | TGTGCCAGCAGTCGGGACAGGGGGCGCGAGCAGTACTTC | CASSRDRGREQYF
. | many | TRBJ2-5 | TRBV27 | TGTGCCAGCAGTTTTGGTTCGAGTCAGGTTGAGACCCAGTACTTC | CASSFGSSQVETQYF
TRBD1 | many | TRBJ2-6 | TRBV6-4 | TGTGCCAGCAGTCAGGGGGCGAGCTCTGGGGCCAACGTCCTGACTTTC | CASSQGASSGANVLTF
. | many | TRBJ1-5 | TRBV4-1 | TGCGCCAGCAGCCAAGATTTAGTAAATCAGCCCCAGCATTTT | CASSQDLVNQPQHF
. | many | TRBJ2-3 | TRBV29-1 | TGCAGCGTTGAAGTCCCCCCCGGGTGGACAGCGGGCACAGATACGCAGTATTTT | CSVEVPPGWTAGTDTQYF
. | many | TRBJ1-1 | TRBV5-1 | TGCGCCAGCACTTCGATCCCGGACACTGAAGCTTTCTTT | CASTSIPDTEAFF
. | many | TRBJ1-6 | TRBV5-6 | TGTGCCAGCAGCTTCCTCGGCTCACCCCTCCACTTT | CASSFLGSPLHF
. | many | TRBJ2-2 | TRBV25-1 | TGTGCCAGCAGGGACTCGAACACCGGGGAGCTGTTTTTT | CASRDSNTGELFF
. | many | TRBJ2-1 | TRBV10-1 | TGCGCCAGCAGTGCCCTATCCGGATCCTACAATGAGCAGTTCTTC | CASSALSGSYNEQFF
. | many | TRBJ2-1 | TRBV14 | TGTGCCAGCAGCCCCGGCGGCGGGGTCCACCGGTCCTACAATGAGCAGTTCTTC | CASSPGGGVHRSYNEQFF
. | few | TRBJ1-1 | TRBV15 | TGTGCCACCAGCAAGGGGTACACTGAAGCTTTCTTT | CATSKGYTEAFF
TRBD1 | many | TRBJ2-7 | TRBV4-1 | TGCGCCAGCAGCCAGAGGGACAGTGGTACCTACGAGCAGTACTTC | CASSQRDSGTYEQYF
TRBD1 | . | TRBJ2-7 | TRBV7-6 | TGTGCCAGCAGCTCTAACCCGACAGGGAGCTCCTACGAGCAGTACTTC | CASSSNPTGSSYEQYF
. | many | TRBJ2-7 | TRBV28 | TGTGCCAGCGCCGGGGAGGGGGGGTACGAGCAGTACTTC | CASAGEGGYEQYF
. | many | TRBJ2-2 | TRBV6-2/TRBV6-3 | TGTGCCAGCAGGGACGGGGAGCTGTTTTTT | CASRDGELFF
TRBD2 | medium-sized | TRBJ2-1 | TRBV2 | TGTGCCAGCAGTGAACTGTCGTCTAGCGGGAGCTACAATGAGCAGTTCTTC | CASSELSSSGSYNEQFF
TRBD1 | few | TRBJ1-2 | TRBV30 | TGTGCCTGGAGTCTCGTCAGGGGGAACTATGGCTACACCTTC | CAWSLVRGNYGYTF
. | medium-sized | TRBJ1-2 | TRBV9 | TGTGCCAGCAGCGTAGGTCTCAGTGACTATGGCTACACCTTC | CASSVGLSDYGYTF
TRBD2 | . | TRBJ2-4 | TRBV6-6 | TGTGCCAGCAGCCCGGGACTAGCGGGAGATAGGATCATTCAGTACTTC | CASSPGLAGDRIIQYF
. | many | TRBJ1-2 | TRBV29-1 | TGCAGCGCCCAACCGGGAGGCTCTGGCTACACCTTC | CSAQPGGSGYTF
. | many | TRBJ2-7 | TRBV5-6 | TGTGCCAGCAGCTCCGACCGATACGAGCAGTACTTC | CASSSDRYEQYF
TRBD1 | medium-sized | TRBJ2-7 | TRBV4-1 | TGCGCCAGCAGTCCCCAGGGGGCGTACTACGAGCAGTACTTC | CASSPQGAYYEQYF
. | many | TRBJ2-1 | TRBV5-1 | TGCGCCAGCAGCTTGGCCCGCAATGAGCAGTTCTTC | CASSLARNEQFF
. | many | TRBJ1-1 | TRBV12-3/TRBV12-4 | TGTGCCAGCAGGCTCCCACAGGGTAGGGCGGACACTGAAGCTTTCTTT | CASRLPQGRADTEAFF
TRBD2 | few | TRBJ2-5 | TRBV19 | TGTGCCAGTAGTAGGGACTATTTGGAGACCCAGTACTTC | CASSRDYLETQYF
. | many | TRBJ1-1 | TRBV20-1 | TGCAGTGTCCTGACAGATTTAAACACTGAAGCTTTCTTT | CSVLTDLNTEAFF
. | many | TRBJ2-3 | TRBV27 | TGTGCCAGCAGTACCAGCGGGCTAGTAGTAGAGACGCAGTATTTT | CASSTSGLVVETQYF
. | many | TRBJ2-7 | TRBV5-1 | TGCGCCAGCACCCCTGGAGGTCGCGTCGAAGAGCAGTACTTC | CASTPGGRVEEQYF
TRBD1 | many | TRBJ2-7 | TRBV5-1 | TGCGCCAGCAGCTTGGCCGGGACAGGGTCGTACGAGCAGTACTTC | CASSLAGTGSYEQYF
. | medium-sized | TRBJ2-5 | TRBV9 | TGTGCCAGCAGCGTAGATGGGACACCCCAAGAGACCCAGTACTTC | CASSVDGTPQETQYF
. | . | TRBJ2-3 | TRBV12-3/TRBV12-4 | TGTGCCAGCAGTGACGACTCCTTAAGCTCCTACAATGAGCAGTATTTT | CASSDDSLSSYNEQYF
TRBD1 | many | TRBJ2-2 | TRBV5-1 | TGCGCCAGCAGCTTGGAAGGGGGCCCAAACACCGGGGAGCTGTTTTTT | CASSLEGGPNTGELFF
TRBD1 | many | TRBJ1-2 | TRBV20-1 | TGCAGTGCTAGCATATTAGGGACAGCCTCCCGAGACTACACCTTC | CSASILGTASRDYTF
TRBD2 | many | TRBJ2-1 | TRBV20-1 | TGCAGTGCTAGAAGACTAGCGGGGAAGGCAAATGAGCAGTTCTTC | CSARRLAGKANEQFF
. | many | TRBJ1-2 | TRBV5-1 | TGCGCCAGCAGCCCCAGGACCCTTAACTATGGCTACACCTTC | CASSPRTLNYGYTF
TRBD2 | many | TRBJ2-1 | TRBV28 | TGTGCCAGCAGTTGGGGGACTAGCGGGAGAGAAGTGATCTCCTACAATGAGCAGTTCTTC | CASSWGTSGREVISYNEQFF
. | many | TRBJ2-3 | TRBV5-1 | TGCGCCAGCAGCCCCCAAGAGGGACGGGTTCGGGGAGATACGCAGTATTTT | CASSPQEGRVRGDTQYF